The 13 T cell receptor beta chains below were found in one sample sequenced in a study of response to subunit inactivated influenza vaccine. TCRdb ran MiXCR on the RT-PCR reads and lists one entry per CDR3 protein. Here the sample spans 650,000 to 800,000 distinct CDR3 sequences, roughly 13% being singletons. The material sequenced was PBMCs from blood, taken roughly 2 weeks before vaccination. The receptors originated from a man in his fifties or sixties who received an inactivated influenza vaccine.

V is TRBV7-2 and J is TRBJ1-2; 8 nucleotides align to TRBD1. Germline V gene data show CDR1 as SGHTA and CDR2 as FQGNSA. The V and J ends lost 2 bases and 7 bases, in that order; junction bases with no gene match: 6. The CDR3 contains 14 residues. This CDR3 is CASSLSGQGSGYTF. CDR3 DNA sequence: TGTGCCAGCAGCTTATCTGGACAGGGCTCTGGCTACACCTTC.

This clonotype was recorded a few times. The CDR3 nucleotides are TGCAGTGCTAGAGGGGTGGATTGGGGCAATCAGCCCCAGCATTTT. Its protein product is CSARGVDWGNQPQHF. The chain is built from TRBV20-1 and TRBJ1-5; unclear D gene. The germline gives CDR1 DFQATT, CDR2 SNEGSKA (reference sequence). V was shortened by 1 base and J by 2 bases, with 12 bases between the two germline ends. This CDR3 is 15 amino acids long.

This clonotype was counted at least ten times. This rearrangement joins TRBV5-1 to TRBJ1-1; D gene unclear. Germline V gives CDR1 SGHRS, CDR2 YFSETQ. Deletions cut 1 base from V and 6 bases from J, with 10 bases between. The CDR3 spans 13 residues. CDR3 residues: CASSLRESAEAFF. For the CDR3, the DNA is TGCGCCAGCAGCTTGAGGGAATCGGCTGAAGCTTTCTTT.

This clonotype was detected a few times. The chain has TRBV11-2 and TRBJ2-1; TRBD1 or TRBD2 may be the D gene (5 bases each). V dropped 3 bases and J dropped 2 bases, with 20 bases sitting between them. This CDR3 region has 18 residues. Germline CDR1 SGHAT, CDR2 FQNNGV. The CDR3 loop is CASSLRSPGRLTYNEQFF. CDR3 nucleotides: TGTGCCAGCAGCTTGAGGAGTCCGGGACGATTGACCTACAATGAGCAGTTCTTC. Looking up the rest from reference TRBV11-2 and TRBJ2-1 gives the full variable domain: EAGVAQSPRYKIIEKRQSVAFWCNPISGHATLYWYQQILGQGPKLLIQFQNNGVVDDSQLPKDRFSAERLKGVDSTLKIQPAKLEDSAVYLCASSLRSPGRLTYNEQFFGPGTRLTVL.

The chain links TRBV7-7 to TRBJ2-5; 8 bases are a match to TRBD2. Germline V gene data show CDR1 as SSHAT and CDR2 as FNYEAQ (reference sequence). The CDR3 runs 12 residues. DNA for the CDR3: TGTGCTAGCGGGGAATTATCTGAGACCCAGTACTTC. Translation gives CASGELSETQYF. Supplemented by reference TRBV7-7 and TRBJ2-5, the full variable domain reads GAGVSQSPRYKVTKRGQDVTLRCDPISSHATLYWYQQALGQGPEFLTYFNYEAQPDKSGLPSDRFSAERPEGSISTLTIQRTEQRDSAMYRCASGELSETQYFGPGTRLLVL.

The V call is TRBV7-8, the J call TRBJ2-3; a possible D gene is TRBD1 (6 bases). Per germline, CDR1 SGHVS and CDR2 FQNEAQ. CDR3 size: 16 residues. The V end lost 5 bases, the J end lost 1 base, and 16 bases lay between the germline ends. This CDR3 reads CASSPSRGSRTDTQYF. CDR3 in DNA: TGTGCCAGCAGCCCCTCGAGGGGGAGCCGCACAGATACGCAGTATTTT.

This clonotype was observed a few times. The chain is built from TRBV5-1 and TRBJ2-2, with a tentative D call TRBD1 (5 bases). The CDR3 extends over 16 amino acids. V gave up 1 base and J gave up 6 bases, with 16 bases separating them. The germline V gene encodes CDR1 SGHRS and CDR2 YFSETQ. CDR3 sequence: CASSLQTGRFPGELFF. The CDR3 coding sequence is TGCGCCAGCAGCTTGCAAACAGGAAGGTTCCCCGGGGAGCTGTTTTTT. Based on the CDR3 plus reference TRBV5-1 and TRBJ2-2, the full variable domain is KAGVTQTPRYLIKTRGQQVTLSCSPISGHRSVSWYQQTPGQGLQFLFEYFSETQRNKGNFPGRFSGRQFSNSRSEMNVSTLELGDSALYLCASSLQTGRFPGELFFGEGSRLTVL.

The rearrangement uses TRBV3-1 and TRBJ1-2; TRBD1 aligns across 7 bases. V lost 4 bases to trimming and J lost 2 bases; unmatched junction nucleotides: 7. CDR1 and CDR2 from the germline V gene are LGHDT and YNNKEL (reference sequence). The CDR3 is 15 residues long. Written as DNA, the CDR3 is TGTGCCAGCAGCCTGACTGCGGGACAGAACTATGGCTACACCTTC. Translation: CASSLTAGQNYGYTF.

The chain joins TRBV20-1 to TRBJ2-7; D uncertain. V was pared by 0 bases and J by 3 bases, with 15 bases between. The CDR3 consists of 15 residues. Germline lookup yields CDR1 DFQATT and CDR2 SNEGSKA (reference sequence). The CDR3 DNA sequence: TGCAGTGCTAGAGATCTTTCGGCAGGTCTCTACGAGCAGTACTTC. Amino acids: CSARDLSAGLYEQYF.

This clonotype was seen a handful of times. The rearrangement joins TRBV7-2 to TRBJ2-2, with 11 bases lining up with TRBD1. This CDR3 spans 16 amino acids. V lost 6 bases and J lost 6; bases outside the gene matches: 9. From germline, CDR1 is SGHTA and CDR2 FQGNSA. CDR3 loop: CASRKNPGQGAGELFF. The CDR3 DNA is TGTGCCAGCAGAAAAAACCCGGGACAGGGGGCCGGGGAGCTGTTTTTT.

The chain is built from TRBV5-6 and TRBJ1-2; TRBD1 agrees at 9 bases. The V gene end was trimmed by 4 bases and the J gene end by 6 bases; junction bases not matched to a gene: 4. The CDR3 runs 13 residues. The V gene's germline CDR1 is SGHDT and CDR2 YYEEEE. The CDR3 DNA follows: TGTGCCAGCAGCGTGAACAGGGGGCATGGCTACACCTTC. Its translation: CASSVNRGHGYTF.

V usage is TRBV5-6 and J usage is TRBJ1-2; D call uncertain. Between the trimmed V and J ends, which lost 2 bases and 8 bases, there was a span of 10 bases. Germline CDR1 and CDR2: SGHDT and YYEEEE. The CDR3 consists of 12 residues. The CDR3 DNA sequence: TGTGCCAGCAGCTTACCCGAGACAGGCTACACCTTC. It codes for CASSLPETGYTF.

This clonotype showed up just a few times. The CDR3 DNA follows: TGCAGTGCTACCCTAGCGGGAGCTTCGAAGACCCAGTACTTC. Translated: CSATLAGASKTQYF. The chain uses TRBV20-1 and TRBJ2-5, with 10 nucleotides matching TRBD2. Unmatched junction bases numbered 8, after V lost 4 bases and J lost 6 bases. The CDR3 length is 14 residues. Germline V gene data show CDR1 as DFQATT and CDR2 as SNEGSKA (reference sequence).